This T cell receptor beta chain was sequenced during a study of OX40 agonist ivuxolimab in advanced cancers. Context from the whole study: Ivuxolimab was an agonistic, fully human IgG2 monoclonal antibody directed against OX40 (CD134), a costimulatory receptor. The dose-escalation cohort was 82.7% male with a mean age of about 58 years, ranging from roughly 20 to 80. Of the roughly 51 patients in dose escalation, about 19 had hepatocellular carcinoma, approximately 15 had melanoma, 9 had renal cell carcinoma and 9 had head and neck cancer. The monotherapy dose-escalation portion (N ≈ 56 patients) of the phase I ivuxolimab trial is reported in the paper. Peripheral TCRbeta sequencing was intended to test whether TCR sequence diversity was altered and clonal T-cell expansion was caused by ivuxolimab. Prior anti-PD-1, anti-PD-L1 or anti-CTLA-4 therapy was permitted, and 30% to 50% of dose-escalation patients had received checkpoint inhibitors. Partial responses occurred in three dose-escalation patients: two with cutaneous melanoma and one with hepatocellular carcinoma. Intravenous ivuxolimab was administered to patients every 2 weeks at six dose levels: 0.01, 0.1, 0.3, 1.5, 3 and 10 mg/kg.

Genomic DNA was extracted from sorted cells for sequencing of the TCRbeta CDR3 region. TCRbeta CDR3 regions were sequenced using the immunoSEQ Assay. TCRdb limited this immuneACCESS table to in-frame rearrangements with V and J called. A share of clones is missing; checked studies link under half to unresolved V genes, and the rest is unexplained. The sample contains tens of thousands of clones, roughly 87% of them found a single time. The ten largest clones take up over 3% of the sample. Note on this clone: Its antigen specificity is not known. At one end, the junction sequence differs from germline, possibly due to a read error.

Patients with autoimmune disease history or receiving systemic immunosuppression were excluded from the trial. Peripheral blood for TCR sequencing was collected from all dose cohorts at baseline, on cycle 4 day 1, and on cycle 7 day 1. The samples were taken from a phase I, first-in-human, multicenter, open-label dose-escalation trial of ivuxolimab. The trial enrolled adults with locally advanced or metastatic head and neck squamous cell, hepatocellular, melanoma or renal cell carcinoma. Before TCR sequencing, CD4+ T cells and CD8+ T cells from peripheral blood were sorted into separate populations. The germline V gene (reference sequence) yields SSHAT for CDR1 and FNYEAQ for CDR2. The CDR3 spans 13 residues, from the cysteine through the phenylalanine. Only the CDR3 DNA is retained, 39 bases long and in frame from the first base. General conclusions and limits of the study: Partial responders in the 0.1-3.0 mg/kg groups had among the lowest normalized peripheral clonal expansion, especially among CD8+ T cells. On average, CD8+ T cells showed more expanded clones than CD4+ T cells after ivuxolimab. Low levels of normalized T-cell clonal expansion were also seen in some nonresponding patients. Which antigens the clonally expanded peripheral T cells were specific for was not determined. At doses of 0.1 to 3.0 mg/kg, clonal expansion of both CD4+ and CD8+ blood T cells was observed from baseline to week 6.

The sequencing used CD4+ or CD8+ T cells sorted from blood, collected in a trial of the OX40 agonist ivuxolimab. This chain is built from TRBV7-7 and TRBJ2-2; matching of 6 bases hints at TRBD2 as the D gene. The sequence was obtained from an adult with an advanced solid tumor such as melanoma, head and neck, liver or kidney cancer. The sequenced DNA is TGTGCTAGCAGCTTCGGGGGTTCCGGGGAGCTGTTTTTT. The encoded protein is CASSFGGSGELFF.